Listed below are T cell receptor beta chains from one sample, sequenced in a study of T-cell memory formation after mild COVID-19. TCRdb re-called the 5' RACE reads with MiXCR, one entry per CDR3 protein. The table includes 150,000 to 200,000 distinct CDR3 sequences, around a tenth detected once. Sequenced material: PBMCs or a T cell subset sorted from them (not recorded which). Receptors originate from a young man who had mild COVID-19 (a few samples of this study predate the infection). Cell type and time point are not known. The conserved cysteine and the conserved F or W are not part of the CDR3 here. Size is omitted from some rows. Given values are once, few, many or a class for expanded clones.

clone_size j_call v_call cdr3_aa
. TRBJ2-1 TRBV29-1 SGGTYNEQF
few TRBJ2-3 TRBV7-6 ASSRDTATDTQY
. TRBJ1-5 TRBV19 ASSTLGNSNQPQH
. TRBJ1-4 TRBV15 ATSKEGFEEKLF
many TRBJ2-2 TRBV5-1 ASSLQSGELF
many TRBJ1-5 TRBV7-2 ASSPGSNQPQH
few TRBJ2-7 TRBV7-2 ASNLGGQGFYEQY
few TRBJ2-2 TRBV7-9 ASSLFSVELF
. TRBJ1-2 TRBV5-1 ASSAGTGHYGYT
. TRBJ1-1 TRBV3-1 ASSRNDDTEAF
many TRBJ2-3 TRBV4-3 ASSHWQSGGTDTQY
few TRBJ2-3 TRBV21-1 ASSDPPDTQY
few TRBJ2-3 TRBV4-1 ASSQDRSDTQY
. TRBJ1-4 TRBV4-3 ASSLGVRNEKLF
many TRBJ2-2 TRBV7-7 ASSQKPRNYRGPGTGELF
many TRBJ2-5 TRBV5-6 ASSLFHQETQY
. TRBJ2-1 TRBV7-2 ASSLGLAGGLSSYNEQF
few TRBJ2-2 TRBV12-3/TRBV12-4 ASSPLQGAGELF
. TRBJ2-4 TRBV4-1 ASSQDLLAKNIQY
. TRBJ2-3 TRBV7-9 ASSSDRGADTQY
. TRBJ2-5 TRBV4-3 ASSRRPGLEETQY
. TRBJ2-1 TRBV6-2/TRBV6-3 ASTPGQGAFNEQF
many TRBJ2-1 TRBV5-1 ASSLVSHEQF
few TRBJ2-1 TRBV10-3 AISLGPGTYNEQF
. TRBJ2-6 TRBV12-5 ASGLPLDRFSSGANVLT
few TRBJ1-6 TRBV20-1 SARKGVISPLH
few TRBJ1-5 TRBV5-1 ASSLDRGPGQPQH
many TRBJ2-7 TRBV12-3/TRBV12-4 ASSPWSGQGAYEQY
. TRBJ1-2 TRBV19 ASSIVQGDYGYT